What follows are 27 T cell receptor beta chains derived from one specimen sequenced in a study of cytomegalovirus exposure and HLA in healthy donors. With 60 Vbeta and 13 Jbeta primers, the PCR was carried out. Assay: immunoSEQ multiplex PCR; the TCRdb copy retains only in-frame clones and omits some. The sample table includes around 110,000 clones. Material for sequencing was PBMCs. The receptor source for this set is a man between 40 and 49 years old in good health and CMV-seropositive.

This chain connects TRBV19 to TRBJ2-5; TRBD2 aligns across 7 bases. The CDR3 length is 19 residues. V was clipped by 3 bases and J by 2 bases; unmatched bases: 18. Germline V gene lookup returns CDR1 LNHDA and CDR2 SQIVND (reference sequence). DNA of the CDR3: TGTGCCAGTAGTATGCTGGGTGGACTGTCTAGCGGATTACAAGAGACCCAGTACTTC. Protein product: CASSMLGGLSSGLQETQYF.

The chain combines TRBV6-4 with TRBJ1-1; no clear D. The CDR3 spans 14 residues. CDR1 and CDR2 from the germline V gene are MRHNA and SNTAGT. V shed 3 bases and J shed 1 base, with 9 bases lying between them. Here the CDR3 reads CASSEGGRNTEAFF. The CDR3 bases are TGTGCCAGCAGTGAAGGCGGGAGGAACACTGAAGCTTTCTTT.

The chain has TRBV9 and TRBJ1-3; 10 positions agree with TRBD1. This CDR3 region has 16 residues. Germline loops: CDR1 SGDLS, CDR2 YYNGEE. V shed 1 base, J shed 4 bases, and the junction held 5 bases outside the gene matches. CDR3 sequence: CASSVWTGGIGNTIYF. In DNA form, the CDR3 reads TGTGCCAGCAGCGTATGGACAGGGGGAATCGGAAACACCATATATTTT.

The chain employs TRBV11-2 and TRBJ2-2; no reliable D call. CDR1 and CDR2 (germline): SGHAT, FQNNGV. This CDR3 contains 14 residues. V was pared by 2 bases and J by 3 bases, with 7 bases between. Written as DNA, the CDR3 is TGTGCCAGCAGCTTAATCGTGTACACCGGGGAGCTGTTTTTT. As protein: CASSLIVYTGELFF.

CDR3 nucleotide sequence: TGTGCCAGCAGGGCCGGGACAGGCCTCAATCAGCCCCAGCATTTT. Translated: CASRAGTGLNQPQHF. The genes are TRBV6-1 and TRBJ1-5; the match to TRBD1 covers 8 bases. Germline V CDR1 and CDR2: MNHNS, SASEGT. The CDR3 covers 15 residues. With 6 bases clipped from V and 3 bases from J, the junction kept 7 bases outside the gene matches.

The J gene is TRBJ2-1, the V gene TRBV27; 9 nucleotides line up with TRBD2. Looked up from germline, CDR1 is MNHEY and CDR2 is SMNVEV (reference sequence). The CDR3 consists of 14 residues. V was pared by 7 bases and J by 3 bases, with 4 bases of the junction left unmatched. The CDR3 DNA sequence: TGTGCCAGCAAATATAGCGGGAGCTACAATGAGCAGTTCTTC. Residues: CASKYSGSYNEQFF.

The J gene is TRBJ2-3, the V gene TRBV4-3; D not resolved. There are 17 residues in the CDR3. Germline V gene sequence: CDR1 LGHNA, CDR2 YSLEER. V was pared by 0 bases and J by 0 bases, with 13 bases between. The CDR3 spells CASSQEWSKLSTDTQYF. CDR3 nucleotides: TGCGCCAGCAGCCAAGAATGGTCCAAACTTAGCACAGATACGCAGTATTTT.

The CDR3 loop reads CASSTAGGRGETQYF. As DNA, the CDR3 is TGCGCCAGCAGCACAGCGGGAGGGAGGGGAGAGACCCAGTACTTC. The chain carries TRBV5-1 and TRBJ2-5; 10 positions match TRBD2. Germline assignment: CDR1 SGHRS and CDR2 YFSETQ. After removal of 4 bases from V and 4 bases from J, the junction contained 7 bases not matched to a gene. The CDR3 totals 15 residues. Filled out from reference TRBV5-1 and TRBJ2-5, the complete variable domain reads KAGVTQTPRYLIKTRGQQVTLSCSPISGHRSVSWYQQTPGQGLQFLFEYFSETQRNKGNFPGRFSGRQFSNSRSEMNVSTLELGDSALYLCASSTAGGRGETQYFGPGTRLLVL.

The chain has TRBV9 and TRBJ2-5; the match to TRBD1 covers 7 bases. The CDR3 totals 13 residues. V was clipped by 3 bases and J by 5 bases; unmatched bases: 4. Per the germline V gene, CDR1 is SGDLS and CDR2 is YYNGEE. The CDR3 nucleotides are TGTGCCAGCAGCGCGACAGGGTTCGAGACCCAGTACTTC. This translates into CASSATGFETQYF.

The chain links TRBV7-8 to TRBJ2-3; the D gene is possibly TRBD2 (7 bases). CDR1 is SGHVS, CDR2 FQNEAQ, per germline. There are 17 residues in the CDR3. Trimming took off 5 bases at V and 3 bases at J, with 21 bases between the two ends. The CDR3 sequence is CASSGTRGEGRTDTQYF. The CDR3 DNA reads TGTGCCAGCAGCGGAACAAGGGGGGAGGGCCGGACAGATACGCAGTATTTT.

CDR3 sequence: CAIRSGSGYEQYF. The DNA for the CDR3 is TGTGCCATCAGGAGCGGGAGTGGCTACGAGCAGTACTTC. This sequence joins TRBV10-3 and TRBJ2-7; 8 nucleotides line up with TRBD2. CDR1 and CDR2 from the germline V gene are ENHRY and SYGVKD. The CDR3 contains 13 residues. Unmatched junction bases numbered 4, after V lost 6 bases and J lost 3 bases.

The rearrangement uses TRBV27 and TRBJ2-3, with 8 nucleotides matching TRBD2. The V gene end was trimmed by 6 bases and the J gene end by 1 base; junction bases not matched to a gene: 9. The CDR3 extends over 16 amino acids. The germline CDR1 and CDR2 sequences are MNHEY and SMNVEV (reference sequence). The CDR3 region has the DNA TGTGCCAGCAGCTATCGGGGTAGCGGGGGCACAGATACGCAGTATTTT. Translation: CASSYRGSGGTDTQYF.

The rearrangement links TRBV19 to TRBJ2-1; 9 bases line up with TRBD2. Trimming removed 2 bases from V and 6 bases from J; junction bases left unmatched: 2. The CDR3 length is 14 residues. The germline V gene has CDR1 LNHDA and CDR2 SQIVND (reference sequence). The CDR3 sequence: CASSILAGINEQFF. Here the CDR3 DNA reads TGTGCCAGTAGTATACTAGCGGGAATCAATGAGCAGTTCTTC.

V and J are TRBV20-1 and TRBJ2-1; 7 bases align to TRBD1. V lost 5 bases, J lost 10 bases, and 5 bases stayed unmatched. In germline, CDR1 is DFQATT, CDR2 SNEGSKA (reference sequence). The CDR3 totals 11 residues. The CDR3: CSARTDREQFF. CDR3 nucleotide sequence: TGCAGTGCTCGCACGGACAGGGAGCAGTTCTTC.

This chain connects TRBV28 to TRBJ1-1; D perhaps matches TRBD1 (5 bases). Germline V CDR1 and CDR2: MDHEN, SYDVKM. V was cut by 6 bases and J by 0 bases, with 11 bases left in between. This CDR3 comprises 14 residues. In nucleotides, the CDR3 is TGTGCCAGCAGACTGGGGGGTATGAACACTGAAGCTTTCTTT. Its protein product is CASRLGGMNTEAFF.

The chain employs TRBV11-2 and TRBJ2-2; 7 nucleotides agree with TRBD1. Losses at the gene ends were 5 bases for V and 1 base for J; bases not matched to a gene: 4. This CDR3 contains 15 residues. Per germline, CDR1 SGHAT and CDR2 FQNNGV. CDR3 sequence reads: CASSPGGRNTGELFF. CDR3 bases: TGTGCCAGCAGCCCAGGGGGACGGAACACCGGGGAGCTGTTTTTT.

V gene TRBV2 combines with J gene TRBJ2-1; TRBD2 might be the D (5 bases). The CDR3 contains 15 residues. CDR1 is SNHLY and CDR2 is FYNNEI in the germline V gene. The ends were cut back, 2 bases at V and 0 bases at J, with 8 bases in the middle. CDR3 in amino acids: CASSEYGISYNEQFF. The CDR3 coding sequence is TGTGCCAGCAGTGAATACGGGATCTCCTACAATGAGCAGTTCTTC.

The chain uses TRBV28 and TRBJ2-7, with 12 bases that match TRBD1. Germline V CDR1 and CDR2: MDHEN, SYDVKM. The CDR3 loop spans 15 amino acids. V was pared by 6 bases and J by 7 bases, with 10 bases of the junction left unmatched. The CDR3 loop is CASSSSGQGAWEQYF. The CDR3 DNA follows: TGTGCCAGCAGCAGTTCGGGACAGGGGGCGTGGGAGCAGTACTTC.

The V gene is TRBV9, the J gene TRBJ2-2; 11 nucleotides line up with TRBD2. V lost 0 bases and J lost 4; bases outside the gene matches: 5. CDR3 size: 17 residues. Germline CDR1 reads SGDLS; CDR2 reads YYNGEE. The CDR3 protein is CASSVGGTSGTTGELFF. The CDR3, as DNA: TGTGCCAGCAGCGTAGGAGGGACTAGCGGAACCACCGGGGAGCTGTTTTTT. The entire variable domain, with the rest obtained from reference TRBV9 and TRBJ2-2, is as follows: DSGVTQTPKHLITATGQRVTLRCSPRSGDLSVYWYQQSLDQGLQFLIQYYNGEERAKGNILERFSAQQFPDLHSELNLSSLELGDSALYFCASSVGGTSGTTGELFFGEGSRLTVL.

The rearrangement links TRBV2 to TRBJ2-7; 11 nucleotides match TRBD1. CDR3 length: 14 amino acids. With 6 bases clipped from V and 6 bases from J, the junction kept 7 bases outside the gene matches. Looked up from germline, CDR1 is SNHLY and CDR2 is FYNNEI. CDR3 loop: CASRPGTGGAEQYF. CDR3 DNA: TGTGCCAGCAGACCCGGGACAGGGGGGGCCGAGCAGTACTTC.

The chain's CDR3 is CASSAGTSGTYEQYF. CDR3 nucleotide sequence: TGCGCCAGCAGCGCCGGGACTAGCGGTACCTACGAGCAGTACTTC. The V gene is TRBV10-1, the J gene TRBJ2-7; 11 positions agree with TRBD2. Germline V gives CDR1 WNHNN, CDR2 SYGVQD (reference sequence). The V segment lost 6 bases and the J segment 2 bases; nucleotides outside the gene matches: 6. The CDR3 covers 15 residues.

The genes are TRBV28 and TRBJ1-5; no clear D gene. This CDR3 has 14 amino acids. V was shortened by 5 bases and J by 10 bases, with 18 bases between the two germline ends. Per germline, CDR1 MDHEN and CDR2 SYDVKM. DNA of the CDR3: TGTGCCAGCAGTCCCCGACTGCTCGGTCGCCCCCAGCATTTT. Its protein product is CASSPRLLGRPQHF. Looking up the rest from reference TRBV28 and TRBJ1-5 gives the full variable domain: DVKVTQSSRYLVKRTGEKVFLECVQDMDHENMFWYRQDPGLGLRLIYFSYDVKMKEKGDIPEGYSVSREKKERFSLILESASTNQTSMYLCASSPRLLGRPQHFGDGTRLSIL.

The J gene is TRBJ2-1, the V gene TRBV21-1; the D call of TRBD2 is as the table states it, not checked on the DNA. TRBV21-1 is a pseudogene segment. This CDR3 has 20 residues. The CDR3 loop reads CASSNPPGTSGRGSYNEQFF. CDR3 DNA: TGTGCCAGCAGCAACCCCCCCGGGACTAGCGGGAGAGGGTCCTACAATGAGCAGTTCTTC.

The gene calls are TRBV7-3 and TRBJ2-3; TRBD2 aligns across 9 bases. The CDR3 is 19 amino acids. The germline CDR1 and CDR2 sequences are SGHTA and FQGTGA. V was pared by 2 bases and J by 3 bases, with 15 bases of the junction left unmatched. This CDR3 is CASSLYPLHRTSETDTQYF. DNA for the CDR3: TGTGCCAGCAGCTTATACCCTCTCCATAGGACTAGCGAGACAGATACGCAGTATTTT.

The chain uses TRBV7-9 and TRBJ2-7; tentatively, D is TRBD1 (6 bases). V lost 6 bases, J lost 0 bases, and 24 bases lay in between. The CDR3 is 18 amino acids. Germline assignment: CDR1 SEHNR and CDR2 FQNEAQ (reference sequence). The CDR3 DNA is TGTGCCAGCAGTCTCGAACTCATCAGGGGTAGAAGCTCCTACGAGCAGTACTTC. It yields the protein CASSLELIRGRSSYEQYF.

The chain links TRBV20-1 to TRBJ2-5, with D hard to call. The CDR3 extends over 11 amino acids. The V and J ends lost 5 bases and 5 bases respectively, with 9 bases between them. CDR1 and CDR2 from the germline V gene are DFQATT and SNEGSKA (reference sequence). CDR3 amino acids: CSAGSGETQYF. CDR3 DNA sequence: TGCAGTGCTGGGTCCGGGGAGACCCAGTACTTC.

This chain links TRBV5-6 with TRBJ1-1; the D gene is possibly TRBD1 (5 bases). The germline V gene has CDR1 SGHDT and CDR2 YYEEEE. The V and J ends lost 0 bases and 0 bases respectively, with 12 bases between them. The CDR3 contains 16 residues. The CDR3 here is CASSLALAQVNTEAFF. As DNA, the CDR3 is TGTGCCAGCAGCTTGGCTTTGGCACAGGTGAACACTGAAGCTTTCTTT.